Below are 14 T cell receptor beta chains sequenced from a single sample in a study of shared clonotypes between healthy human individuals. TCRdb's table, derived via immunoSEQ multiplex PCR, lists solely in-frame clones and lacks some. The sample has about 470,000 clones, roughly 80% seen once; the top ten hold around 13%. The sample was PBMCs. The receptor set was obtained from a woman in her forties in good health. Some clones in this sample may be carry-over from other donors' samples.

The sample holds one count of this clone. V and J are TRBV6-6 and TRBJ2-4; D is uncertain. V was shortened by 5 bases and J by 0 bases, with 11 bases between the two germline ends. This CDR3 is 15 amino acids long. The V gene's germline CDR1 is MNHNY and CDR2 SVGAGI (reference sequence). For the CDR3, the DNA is TGTGCCAGCAGTCCCTCCAGGCTAGCCAAAAACATTCAGTACTTC. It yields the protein CASSPSRLAKNIQYF.

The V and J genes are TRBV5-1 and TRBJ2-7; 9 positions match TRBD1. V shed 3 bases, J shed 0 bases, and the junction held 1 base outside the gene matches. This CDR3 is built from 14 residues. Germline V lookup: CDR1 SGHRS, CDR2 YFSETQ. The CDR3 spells CASSWTGASYEQYF. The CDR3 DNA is TGCGCCAGCAGCTGGACAGGGGCCTCCTACGAGCAGTACTTC.

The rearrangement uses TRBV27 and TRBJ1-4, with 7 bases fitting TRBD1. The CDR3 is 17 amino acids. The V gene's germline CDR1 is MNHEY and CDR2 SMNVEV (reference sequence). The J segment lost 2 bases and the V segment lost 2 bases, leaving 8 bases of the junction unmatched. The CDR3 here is CASSLRVAQGTNEKLFF. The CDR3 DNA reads TGTGCCAGCAGTTTACGGGTGGCACAGGGGACTAATGAAAAACTGTTTTTT.

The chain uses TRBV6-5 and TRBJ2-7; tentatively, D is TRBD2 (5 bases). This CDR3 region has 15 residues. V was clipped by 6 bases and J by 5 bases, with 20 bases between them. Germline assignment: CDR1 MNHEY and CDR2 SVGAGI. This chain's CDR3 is CASSLVGVGWDEQYF. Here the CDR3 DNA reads TGTGCCAGCAGCCTAGTCGGGGTCGGATGGGACGAGCAGTACTTC.

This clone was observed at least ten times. CDR3 in amino acids: CASSAIAGGPYNEQFF. DNA for the CDR3: TGTGCCAGCAGCGCAATAGCGGGAGGCCCCTACAATGAGCAGTTCTTC. The V call is TRBV27, the J call TRBJ2-1; 10 bases map to TRBD2. CDR3 length equals 16 residues. The V gene end was trimmed by 6 bases and the J gene end by 2 bases; junction bases not matched to a gene: 7. The V gene's germline CDR1 is MNHEY and CDR2 SMNVEV (reference sequence).

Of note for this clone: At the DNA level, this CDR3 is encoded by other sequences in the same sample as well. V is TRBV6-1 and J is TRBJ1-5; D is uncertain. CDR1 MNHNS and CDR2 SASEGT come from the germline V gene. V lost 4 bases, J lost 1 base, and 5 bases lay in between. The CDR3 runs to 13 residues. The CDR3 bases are TGTGCCAGCAGTGGTCAGAGCAATCAGCCCCAGCATTTT. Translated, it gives CASSGQSNQPQHF.

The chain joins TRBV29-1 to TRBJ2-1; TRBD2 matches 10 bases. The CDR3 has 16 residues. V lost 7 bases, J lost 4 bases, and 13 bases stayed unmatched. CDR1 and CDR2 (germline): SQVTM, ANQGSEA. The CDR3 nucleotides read TGCAGCGCCGACAACGGGACTAGCGCGACTTACAATGAGCAGTTCTTC. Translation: CSADNGTSATYNEQFF.

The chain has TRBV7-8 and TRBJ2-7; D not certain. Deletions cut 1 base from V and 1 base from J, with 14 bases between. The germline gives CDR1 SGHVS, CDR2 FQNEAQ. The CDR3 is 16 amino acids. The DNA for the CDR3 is TGTGCCAGCAGCTTAGGCGCCAGATCCCCGTCCTACGAGCAGTACTTC. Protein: CASSLGARSPSYEQYF.

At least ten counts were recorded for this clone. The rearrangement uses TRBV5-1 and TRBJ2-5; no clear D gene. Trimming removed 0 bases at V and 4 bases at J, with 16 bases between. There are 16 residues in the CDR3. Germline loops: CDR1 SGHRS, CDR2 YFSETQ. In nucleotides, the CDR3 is TGCGCCAGCAGCTTGGCCTTCCGCGGCGGTATAGAGACCCAGTACTTC. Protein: CASSLAFRGGIETQYF.

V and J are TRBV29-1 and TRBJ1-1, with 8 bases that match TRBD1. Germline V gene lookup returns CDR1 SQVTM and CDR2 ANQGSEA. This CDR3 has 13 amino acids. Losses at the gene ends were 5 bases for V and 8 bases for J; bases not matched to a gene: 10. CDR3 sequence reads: CSVRQGPENEAFF. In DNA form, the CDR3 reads TGCAGCGTTAGACAGGGGCCGGAAAACGAAGCTTTCTTT.

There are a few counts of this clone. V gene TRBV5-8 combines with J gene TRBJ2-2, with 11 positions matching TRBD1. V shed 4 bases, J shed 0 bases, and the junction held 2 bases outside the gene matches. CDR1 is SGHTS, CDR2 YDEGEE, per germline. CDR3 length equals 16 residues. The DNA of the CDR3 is TGTGCCAGCAGCCGGACAGGGGGCCCGAACACCGGGGAGCTGTTTTTT. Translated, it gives CASSRTGGPNTGELFF.

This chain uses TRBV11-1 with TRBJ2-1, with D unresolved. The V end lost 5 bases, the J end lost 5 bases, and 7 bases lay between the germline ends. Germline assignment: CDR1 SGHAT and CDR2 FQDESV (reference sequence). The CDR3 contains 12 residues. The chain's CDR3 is CASSPRHNEQFF. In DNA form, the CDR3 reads TGTGCCAGCAGCCCGAGACACAATGAGCAGTTCTTC.

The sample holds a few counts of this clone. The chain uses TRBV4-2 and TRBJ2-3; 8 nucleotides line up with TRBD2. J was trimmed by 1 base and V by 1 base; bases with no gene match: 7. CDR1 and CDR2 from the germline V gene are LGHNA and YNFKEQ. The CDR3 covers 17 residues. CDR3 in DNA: TGTGCCAGCAGCCAAGGTTCAGCGGGAGATCGCACAGATACGCAGTATTTT. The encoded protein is CASSQGSAGDRTDTQYF.

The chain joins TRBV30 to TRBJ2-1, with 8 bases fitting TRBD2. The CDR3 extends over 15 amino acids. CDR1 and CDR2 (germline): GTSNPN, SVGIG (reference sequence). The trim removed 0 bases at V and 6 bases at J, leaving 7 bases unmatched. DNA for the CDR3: TGTGCCTGGAGTGTAGTCCGGACTAGCATCAATGAGCAGTTCTTC. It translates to CAWSVVRTSINEQFF.